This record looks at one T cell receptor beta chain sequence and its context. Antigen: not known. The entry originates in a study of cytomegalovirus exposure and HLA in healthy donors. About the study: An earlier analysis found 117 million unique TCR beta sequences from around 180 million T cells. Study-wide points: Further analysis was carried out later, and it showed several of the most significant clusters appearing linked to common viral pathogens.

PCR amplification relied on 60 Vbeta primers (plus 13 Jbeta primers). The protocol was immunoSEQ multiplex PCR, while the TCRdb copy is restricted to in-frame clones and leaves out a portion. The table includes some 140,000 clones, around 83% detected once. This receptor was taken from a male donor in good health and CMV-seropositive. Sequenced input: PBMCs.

The CDR3 bases are TGTGCCAGCGAAAAGGGGGAGAGGTCACCCCTCCACTTT. Encoded protein: CASEKGERSPLHF. The rearrangement links TRBV7-9 to TRBJ1-6; tentatively, D is TRBD1 (6 bases). The V and J ends lost 8 bases and 10 bases respectively, with 15 bases between them. Per germline, CDR1 SEHNR and CDR2 FQNEAQ (reference sequence). The CDR3 loop spans 13 amino acids. Together with reference TRBV7-9 and TRBJ1-6, the CDR3 gives the full variable domain: DTGVSQNPRHKITKRGQNVTFRCDPISEHNRLYWYRQTLGQGPEFLTYFQNEAQLEKSRLLSDRFSAERPKGSFSTLEIQRTEQGDSAMYLCASEKGERSPLHFGNGTRLTVT.